This TCR beta chain stems from a study of T cell responses to AZD1222 COVID-19 vaccine. Broader study findings: Spike-specific TCR depth and breadth grew after two AZD1222 doses. Unmutated variant regions are reportedly the target of nearly half of TCRs that are spike-specific. Seropositivity was recorded at baseline in only a handful of AZD1222 recipients. Researchers report vaccine-associated CD4 TCRs spanning spike, with dominance at 160-218 and 743-854.

The method was immunoSEQ multiplex PCR; TCRdb's version includes in-frame clones alone and lacks a portion of them. The data contain some 94,000 clones, about 90% of them singletons. A word on this clone: Its target is not known.

Germline-derived CDR1 and CDR2 are SGHNT and YYREEE (reference sequence). The CDR3 is made up of 12 amino acids. The germline V and J ends were trimmed by 0 bases and 9 bases, with 7 bases remaining between them. This clonotype originated in an adult in good health. Sample: peripheral blood, taken on day 0 of AZD1222 vaccination. The J gene is TRBJ2-1, the V gene TRBV5-4, with TRBD1 as a possible D gene (6 bases). The CDR3 bases are TGTGCCAGCAGCTTGGAAGGGGGTGAGCAGTTCTTC. This sequence encodes CASSLEGGEQFF.